The 22 T cell receptor beta chains below come from one sample, sequenced in a study of human T cells and chemical hapten exposure. Time point meaning: pre-sensitization, week 0. Treatment noted: therapeutic diphenylcyclopropenone sensitization with weekly scalp DPC. From the RACE reads, TCRdb called clonotypes with MiXCR, one entry per CDR3 protein. The sample holds roughly 110,000 distinct CDR3 sequences, around 12% seen once. Here the sequenced sample was whole blood, taken in connection with sensitization to the hapten diphenylcyclopropenone (DPC). Every receptor here comes from a woman aged 50 to 60 with alopecia areata. Some clones in this sample may be carry-over from other donors' samples.

The table lists this clonotype with a few counts. The gene calls are TRBV28 and TRBJ1-6; D is uncertain. Trimming took off 6 bases at V and 7 bases at J, with 19 bases between the two ends. Germline lookup yields CDR1 MDHEN and CDR2 SYDVKM. There are 16 residues in the CDR3. The DNA of the CDR3 is TGTGCCAGCAGATCCCCGGGAAAGAGCCTCAATTCACCCCTCCACTTT. It yields the protein CASRSPGKSLNSPLHF.

This clonotype was counted a few times. The chain joins TRBV7-6 to TRBJ2-7; the match to TRBD1 covers 9 bases. The CDR3 is 15 amino acids. After removal of 0 bases from V and 6 bases from J, the junction contained 6 bases not matched to a gene. Germline V gene sequence: CDR1 SGHVS, CDR2 FNYEAQ. CDR3 residues: CASSLALQGAGEQYF. The CDR3 nucleotides read TGTGCCAGCAGCTTAGCGTTACAGGGGGCGGGCGAGCAGTACTTC.

The sample holds one count of this clonotype. The gene calls are TRBV10-3 and TRBJ1-1; D is possibly TRBD1 (5 bases). Per the germline V gene, CDR1 is ENHRY and CDR2 is SYGVKD. V dropped 6 bases and J dropped 5 bases, with 7 bases sitting between them. The CDR3 sequence is 11 residues long. DNA for the CDR3: TGTGCCATCAGGGGGGGAACTGAAGCTTTCTTT. Translation gives CAIRGGTEAFF.

This clonotype turned up a few times. The V gene is TRBV3-1, the J gene TRBJ2-7, with TRBD2 matching 14 bases. The junction had 8 bases not matched to a gene; V was cut back by 4 bases and J by 6 bases. Germline CDR1 reads LGHDT; CDR2 reads YNNKEL (reference sequence). The CDR3 totals 16 residues. The CDR3 loop reads CASSPVGLAGVSEQYF. The CDR3 DNA is TGTGCCAGCAGCCCCGTGGGACTAGCGGGAGTAAGCGAGCAGTACTTC.

J is TRBJ2-7 and V is TRBV7-6; no reliable D call. Germline values: CDR1 SGHVS, CDR2 FNYEAQ. The ends were cut back, 1 base at V and 2 bases at J, with 12 bases in the middle. There are 15 residues in the CDR3. As DNA, the CDR3 is TGTGCCAGCAGCTTAGAACTCCACAGCCCCTACGAGCAGTACTTC. It specifies CASSLELHSPYEQYF. Filled out from reference TRBV7-6 and TRBJ2-7, the complete variable domain reads GAGVSQSPRYKVTKRGQDVALRCDPISGHVSLYWYRQALGQGPEFLTYFNYEAQQDKSGLPNDRFSAERPEGSISTLTIQRTEQRDSAMYRCASSLELHSPYEQYFGPGTRLTVT.

This chain links TRBV7-6 with TRBJ1-1; D is uncertain. Germline V lookup: CDR1 SGHVS, CDR2 FNYEAQ. Trimming stripped 2 bases from V and 0 bases from J, with 7 bases between. The CDR3 spans 14 residues. The CDR3 reads CASSLTQVNTEAFF. CDR3 in DNA: TGTGCCAGCAGCTTAACGCAGGTGAACACTGAAGCTTTCTTT.

The DNA of the CDR3 is TGTGCCAGCAGTTTCGTACAGGGGGCGAGGGAGACCCAGTACTTC. It translates to CASSFVQGARETQYF. This rearrangement joins TRBV25-1 to TRBJ2-5, with 9 positions matching TRBD1. CDR3 length: 15 amino acids. V was clipped by 5 bases and J by 5 bases; unmatched bases: 9. Germline assignment: CDR1 MGHDK and CDR2 SYGVNS. Supplemented by reference TRBV25-1 and TRBJ2-5, the full variable domain reads EADIYQTPRYLVIGTGKKITLECSQTMGHDKMYWYQQDPGMELHLIHYSYGVNSTEKGDLSSESTVSRIRTEHFPLTLESARPSHTSQYLCASSFVQGARETQYFGPGTRLLVL.

This clonotype was seen many times. V gene TRBV12-3 or TRBV12-4 combines with J gene TRBJ2-5, with no clear D. With 6 bases removed from V and 0 bases from J, the gap between germline ends came to 5 bases. CDR3 length: 12 residues. The CDR3 DNA sequence: TGTGCCAGCAGGTTCTACCAAGAGACCCAGTACTTC. It codes for CASRFYQETQYF.

Of note for this clonotype: A read error may be the cause here, since a much bigger clone is one base away. The V and J genes are TRBV6-2 or TRBV6-3 and TRBJ1-1; D ambiguous. The CDR3 runs 12 residues. Trimming stripped 5 bases from V and 4 bases from J, with 8 bases between. Germline lookup yields CDR1 MNHEY and CDR2 SVGEGT. CDR3 protein: CASSHGVTEAFF. Written as DNA, the CDR3 is TGTGCCAGCAGTCACGGAGTCACTGAAGCTTTCTTT.

This clonotype was counted only a few times. The chain recombines TRBV25-1 with TRBJ2-7; the match to TRBD1 covers 7 bases. The CDR3 is 14 residues long. CDR1 and CDR2 (germline): MGHDK, SYGVNS. V was clipped by 7 bases and J by 1 base; unmatched bases: 7. The CDR3 loop reads CASTATGNSYEQYF. The DNA for the CDR3 is TGTGCCAGCACCGCGACAGGGAATTCCTACGAGCAGTACTTC.

In this sample, this clonotype turned up a few times. The rearrangement links TRBV7-2 to TRBJ2-1, with TRBD2 identical over 8 bases. Per the germline V gene, CDR1 is SGHTA and CDR2 is FQGNSA. The CDR3 length is 19 residues. With 5 bases clipped from V and 0 bases from J, the junction kept 15 bases outside the gene matches. As DNA, the CDR3 is TGTGCCAGCAGCCAACCCGGGGTAGCGGGACAAAGCTCCTACAATGAGCAGTTCTTC. It codes for CASSQPGVAGQSSYNEQFF.

The table lists this clonotype with a few counts. The rearrangement links TRBV7-6 to TRBJ2-5; D ambiguous. Per the germline V gene, CDR1 is SGHVS and CDR2 is FNYEAQ. Trimming removed 1 base at V and 2 bases at J, with 8 bases between. This CDR3 is 14 amino acids long. The CDR3 DNA is TGTGCCAGCAGCTTAGGGGCGGTACAAGAGACCCAGTACTTC. Protein sequence: CASSLGAVQETQYF.

In this sample, this clonotype turned up many times. The V and J genes are TRBV7-6 and TRBJ2-1, with TRBD1 identical over 10 bases. The germline V gene has CDR1 SGHVS and CDR2 FNYEAQ. Trimming cost V 3 bases and J 1 base; bases outside gene matches: 0. The length of the CDR3 is 15 residues. This CDR3 reads CASSLGQGSYNEQFF. CDR3 nucleotide sequence: TGTGCCAGCAGCTTGGGACAGGGGTCCTACAATGAGCAGTTCTTC.

This clonotype was observed a few times. The rearrangement uses TRBV7-2 and TRBJ2-5; possible D gene TRBD2, 6 bases. The germline V gene has CDR1 SGHTA and CDR2 FQGNSA. V was pared by 5 bases and J by 1 base, with 8 bases between. CDR3 length: 13 residues. CDR3 DNA sequence: TGTGCCAGCAGCCGGGACTCCCAAGAGACCCAGTACTTC. It codes for CASSRDSQETQYF.

J is TRBJ2-1 and V is TRBV28; weak D call: TRBD1 (6 bases). The CDR3 is 15 residues long. CDR1 MDHEN and CDR2 SYDVKM come from the germline V gene. V lost 10 bases and J 1 base, leaving 17 bases between the germline ends. CDR3 bases: TGTGCCACCCAGGGGTTGGGAAGGTCCTACAATGAGCAGTTCTTC. It specifies CATQGLGRSYNEQFF.

This clonotype was detected a few times. J is TRBJ1-5 and V is TRBV10-3, with D perhaps matching TRBD1 (5 bases). The ends were cut back, 5 bases at V and 5 bases at J, with 10 bases in the middle. Germline assignment: CDR1 ENHRY and CDR2 SYGVKD. The CDR3 length is 13 residues. This CDR3 reads CAISTGMDQPQHF. The CDR3 nucleotides are TGTGCCATCAGTACAGGAATGGATCAGCCCCAGCATTTT.

This clonotype was picked up a small number of times. This CDR3 reads CASSHRHNEKLFF. The CDR3 DNA follows: TGTGCCAGCAGCCACAGGCATAATGAAAAACTGTTTTTT. The V gene is TRBV14, the J gene TRBJ1-4, with no clear D. CDR1 is SGHDN and CDR2 is FVKESK in the germline V gene. V lost 3 bases and J lost 4, with 6 bases in between. The CDR3 has 13 residues.

The rearrangement joins TRBV4-2 to TRBJ1-5; 9 bases are shared with TRBD1. The V gene end was trimmed by 0 bases and the J gene end by 7 bases; junction bases not matched to a gene: 13. CDR3 size: 18 residues. CDR1 LGHNA and CDR2 YNFKEQ come from the germline V gene. The CDR3 DNA is TGTGCCAGCAGCCAAGATACTACCCCGGGACAGGGATTGCAGCCCCAGCATTTT. Protein: CASSQDTTPGQGLQPQHF.

In this sample, this clonotype turned up a few times. The CDR3 here is CASSLQAGGDTQYF. The CDR3 DNA reads TGTGCCAGCAGTTTGCAAGCAGGGGGAGATACGCAGTATTTT. The chain carries TRBV12-3 or TRBV12-4 and TRBJ2-3; 7 nucleotides match TRBD1. The CDR3 covers 14 residues. V lost 3 bases to trimming and J lost 5 bases; unmatched junction nucleotides: 5.

Only a few counts were recorded for this clonotype. This chain links TRBV5-1 with TRBJ1-5; D possibly corresponds to TRBD1 (6 bases). The V end was cut by 1 base, the J end by 2 bases, with 10 bases between. The V gene's germline CDR1 is SGHRS and CDR2 YFSETQ. CDR3 length: 15 amino acids. CDR3 region: CASSLQGLGNQPQHF. Written as DNA, the CDR3 is TGCGCCAGCAGCTTGCAGGGGCTCGGCAATCAGCCCCAGCATTTT.

The chain employs TRBV11-1 and TRBJ2-7; TRBD1 matches 11 bases. Germline CDR1 and CDR2: SGHAT and FQDESV (reference sequence). V dropped 3 bases and J dropped 7; count of bases not matched to a gene: 5. The CDR3 is 14 residues long. The CDR3 sequence: CASSFGQGAREQYF. As DNA, the CDR3 is TGTGCCAGCAGCTTCGGACAGGGGGCGAGGGAGCAGTACTTC. The full variable domain, completed using reference TRBV11-1 and TRBJ2-7, is EAEVAQSPRYKITEKSQAVAFWCDPISGHATLYWYRQILGQGPELLVQFQDESVVDDSQLPKDRFSAERLKGVDSTLKIQPAELGDSAMYLCASSFGQGAREQYFGPGTRLTVT.

This clonotype was detected ten times or more. The V gene is TRBV7-8, the J gene TRBJ1-5; D might be TRBD1 (5 bases). Per germline, CDR1 SGHVS and CDR2 FQNEAQ. The V and J ends lost 9 bases and 2 bases respectively, with 17 bases between them. CDR3 length equals 15 residues. CDR3 bases: TGTGCCAGTACCCGGGACTTCGAGGGCAATCAGCCCCAGCATTTT. It yields the protein CASTRDFEGNQPQHF.